This T cell receptor beta chain was captured by sequencing in a study of T cell repertoires in cytomegalovirus infection. As for the study in general: Evidence of both CMV infection and a matching HLA type came from public TCR beta signatures.

Whole-study results and caveats: Predominance within the ex vivo response was attributable to HLA-C-restricted CMV-specific TCR beta clonotypes. CMV carriers having the relevant HLA were flagged by cumulative public TCR beta family frequency.

Details on this clonotype: The target antigen is unknown.

One entry per CDR3 protein, called by TCRdb with MiXCR from the reads. This table holds fewer than 400,000 distinct CDR3 sequences, less than 20% found once. The sequencing sample was made of PBMCs. The TCR was taken from a human donor in good health (CMV status not recorded). Some clones in this sample may be carry-over from other donors' samples.

The CDR3 region is CASSIQERNTGELFF. The CDR3, as DNA: TGTGCCAGTAGTATTCAGGAGAGAAACACCGGGGAGCTGTTTTTT. The chain uses TRBV19 and TRBJ2-2; D gene unclear. This CDR3 has 15 amino acids. Trimming stripped 3 bases from V and 2 bases from J, with 10 bases between. The germline gives CDR1 LNHDA, CDR2 SQIVND (reference sequence). Full variable domain (outside the CDR3, taken from reference TRBV19 and TRBJ2-2): DGGITQSPKYLFRKEGQNVTLSCEQNLNHDAMYWYRQDPGQGLRLIYYSQIVNDFQKGDIAEGYSVSREKKESFPLTVTSAQKNPTAFYLCASSIQERNTGELFFGEGSRLTVL.